A selection of T cell receptor beta chains follows, all from one sample in a study of radiotherapy plus CTLA-4 blockade in lung cancer. Clones were read by immunoSEQ multiplex PCR, and TCRdb kept only the in-frame ones, dropping some. The data show roughly 66,000 clones, about 85% seen once. The starting material was peripheral blood, obtained from a patient treated with radiotherapy plus ipilimumab. The receptors shown here come from a human donor with non-small cell lung cancer who had a partial response to radiotherapy plus ipilimumab. The CDR3 runs from the conserved cysteine through the conserved F or W. The D gene is left open where the match is weak. A row's size may be missing; if present it is once, few, many or a size class.

TRBD2,NA,TRBJ2-1,TRBV6-1,TGTGCCAGTAAACTAGCGTGGAACTCCTACAATGAGCAGTTCTTC,CASKLAWNSYNEQFF
TRBD1,few,TRBJ2-1,TRBV29-1,TGCAGCGTTGAAGGACAGGGGAGTAATGAGCAGTTCTTC,CSVEGQGSNEQFF
NA,NA,TRBJ1-2,TRBV2,TGTGCCAGCAGCGACCCGGGGGGCTATGGCTACACCTTC,CASSDPGGYGYTF
TRBD2,NA,TRBJ2-1,TRBV5-1,TGCGCCAGCAGTTGGGGACTAGCGGGAGCTTACAATGAGCAGTTCTTC,CASSWGLAGAYNEQFF
TRBD2,NA,TRBJ2-7,TRBV5-1,TGCGCCAGCAGCGGGGGTAGCGGGAGAGTCCACGAGCAGTACTTC,CASSGGSGRVHEQYF
TRBD1,NA,TRBJ2-4,TRBV29-1,TGCAGCGTCCCCGACAGGGGTAGGAACATTCAGTACTTC,CSVPDRGRNIQYF
TRBD2,few,TRBJ2-1,TRBV5-1,TGCGCCAGCAGCTCTGCGGGAGGGGCGGAGAATGAGCAGTTCTTC,CASSSAGGAENEQFF
TRBD1,NA,TRBJ2-5,TRBV5-4,TGTGCCAGCAGCCTTCGGACAGGGTCAGGGGAGACCCAGTACTTC,CASSLRTGSGETQYF
TRBD1,few,TRBJ1-2,TRBV28,TGTGCCAGTATACGGGCAAACCGGGACAGGGTCCCTAACTATGGCTACACCTTC,CASIRANRDRVPNYGYTF
TRBD1,once,TRBJ1-4,TRBV5-1,TGCGCCAGCAGCGACCCACAGGGGCCTAATGAAAAACTGTTTTTT,CASSDPQGPNEKLFF
NA,NA,TRBJ1-2,TRBV27,TGTGCCAGCAGTTTCCGGGGGGGCTATGGCTACACCTTC,CASSFRGGYGYTF
NA,NA,TRBJ1-1,TRBV9,TGTGCCAGCAGCCAAGGGGGACGTATGAACACTGAAGCTTTCTTT,CASSQGGRMNTEAFF
NA,NA,TRBJ2-2,TRBV14,TGTGCCAGCAGCCAATTTAGCGGGGAGCTGTTTTTT,CASSQFSGELFF
NA,NA,TRBJ2-7,TRBV6-5,TGTGCCAGCAGTTATTTTCGAACAGGGATACCCTACGAGCAGTACTTC,CASSYFRTGIPYEQYF
NA,NA,TRBJ2-3,TRBV5-6,TGTGCCAGCAGCTTGGGTCCCAGGGCAGATACGCAGTATTTT,CASSLGPRADTQYF
TRBD1,NA,TRBJ2-7,TRBV10-3,TGTGCCATCAGTGGTGGGACAGGGACCTACGAGCAGTACTTC,CAISGGTGTYEQYF
TRBD1,NA,TRBJ2-3,TRBV15,TGTGCCACCAGCGGGACAGGAAGGGCCACAGATACGCAGTATTTT,CATSGTGRATDTQYF
TRBD2,once,TRBJ2-3,TRBV10-3,TGTGCCATCAGTGAGTCGGGACTAGCGGGAGGGCCAAGGGATACGCAGTATTTT,CAISESGLAGGPRDTQYF
TRBD2,NA,TRBJ2-5,TRBV29-1,TGCAGCGGGAGACGACTAGCGGGAGGGCCCTCCCAAGAGACCCAGTACTTC,CSGRRLAGGPSQETQYF
TRBD2,NA,TRBJ2-2,TRBV9,TGTGCCAGCAGCGCAGATCTTACTAGCGGAATCAACACCGGGGAGCTGTTTTTT,CASSADLTSGINTGELFF
TRBD1,NA,TRBJ1-4,TRBV6-1,TGTGCCAGCAGGAGGGGGACAGACGGTGAAAAACTGTTTTTT,CASRRGTDGEKLFF
TRBD2,NA,TRBJ2-5,TRBV5-1,TGCGCCAGCAGCTCAAATAGCGGGAACCAAGAGACCCAGTACTTC,CASSSNSGNQETQYF
NA,NA,TRBJ1-5,TRBV28,TGTGCCAGCAGTCCAGGGGACCGTGCGGCCCAGCCCCAGCATTTT,CASSPGDRAAQPQHF
TRBD1,NA,TRBJ2-5,TRBV5-1,TGCGCCAGCAGCTCGGGACAGGCCAAAGAGACCCAGTACTTC,CASSSGQAKETQYF
TRBD1,NA,TRBJ2-1,TRBV27,TGTGCCAGCAGTTCCGGACAGGGATCCTACAATGAGCAGTTCTTC,CASSSGQGSYNEQFF
TRBD1,NA,TRBJ2-7,TRBV7-8,TGTGCCAGCAGCTTAGTCCGACAGGGGGCCTACGAGCAGTACTTC,CASSLVRQGAYEQYF
NA,NA,TRBJ2-1,TRBV15,TGTGCCACCAGCCCAGAGCGGCCCTTTCCCAATGAGCAGTTCTTC,CATSPERPFPNEQFF
TRBD1,NA,TRBJ1-3,TRBV6-5,TGTGCCAGCAGCCTCGACAGGGGTGGAAACACCATATATTTT,CASSLDRGGNTIYF
NA,NA,TRBJ2-1,TRBV6-4,TGTGCCAGCAGGGGCGGGTACAATGAGCAGTTCTTC,CASRGGYNEQFF
NA,NA,TRBJ1-1,TRBV27,TGTGCCAGCAGTTTAAACAGGAACACTGAAGCTTTCTTT,CASSLNRNTEAFF
TRBD2,NA,TRBJ2-1,TRBV15,TGTGCCACCAGCCGACTAGCGGAGACTAATGAGCAGTTCTTC,CATSRLAETNEQFF
TRBD1,NA,TRBJ1-4,TRBV9,TGTGCCAGCAGCCCTTGGACAGGGGAAGGAGAAAAACTGTTTTTT,CASSPWTGEGEKLFF
TRBD1,NA,TRBJ1-1,TRBV5-6,TGTGCCAGCAGCTTTGGACAGGGTGACACTGAAGCTTTCTTT,CASSFGQGDTEAFF
NA,NA,TRBJ2-7,TRBV7-2,TGTGCCAGCAGCCGGTTTGAGGGGGTTTCCTACGAGCAGTACTTC,CASSRFEGVSYEQYF
TRBD1,NA,TRBJ1-1,TRBV18,TGTGCCAGCTCAGTAGGGGGCGAGAACACTGAAGCTTTCTTT,CASSVGGENTEAFF
TRBD1,NA,TRBJ1-1,TRBV2,TGTGCCAGCGGTGTAGGACAGGGGACTGAAGCTTTCTTT,CASGVGQGTEAFF
NA,NA,TRBJ2-7,TRBV19,TGTGCCAGTAGTATGATCAGGGGCTACGAGCAGTACTTC,CASSMIRGYEQYF
NA,NA,TRBJ2-5,TRBV5-5,TGTGCCAGCAGCGAAACAGGGACTAAAGAGACCCAGTACTTC,CASSETGTKETQYF
TRBD1,NA,TRBJ1-2,TRBV19,TGTGCCAGTAGTAAGGGACAGGGGGCAGGCTATGGCTACACCTTC,CASSKGQGAGYGYTF
TRBD2,NA,TRBJ2-1,TRBV25-1,TGTGCCAGCAGTGAGCGGGAGGGGTACAATGAGCAGTTCTTC,CASSEREGYNEQFF
NA,once,TRBJ1-4,TRBV28,TGTGCCAGCAGCGGACCAGGGGCGGCTAATGAAAAACTGTTTTTT,CASSGPGAANEKLFF
NA,NA,TRBJ2-7,TRBV28,TGTGCCAGCAGCCCACGTCCAATGCGGCGTGACGAGCAGTACTTC,CASSPRPMRRDEQYF
TRBD1,few,TRBJ2-7,TRBV27,TGTGCCAGCAGCCGCGGACAGGGGAAATACGAGCAGTACTTC,CASSRGQGKYEQYF
NA,many,TRBJ1-1,TRBV27,TGTGCCAGCAGTTCTAGGACTGAAGCTTTCTTT,CASSSRTEAFF
TRBD2,NA,TRBJ2-1,TRBV10-3,TGTGCCATCAGTGGAGAAGTGGGAGGGCTCAGTAATGAGCAGTTCTTC,CAISGEVGGLSNEQFF
TRBD1,once,TRBJ2-7,TRBV15,TGTGCCACCAGCAGAGGACAGGGTGAGGGCCACGAGCAGTACTTC,CATSRGQGEGHEQYF
NA,NA,TRBJ2-1,TRBV18,TGTGCCAGCTCACCCCCGGGACACTTGAGCTCCTACAATGAGCAGTTCTTC,CASSPPGHLSSYNEQFF
NA,NA,TRBJ1-4,TRBV6-6,TGTGCCAGCAGTCCTCCAGGGCTGGATGAAAAACTGTTTTTT,CASSPPGLDEKLFF
NA,NA,TRBJ2-1,TRBV4-1,TGCGCCAGCAGCCAAGATGGGGGGACTCCAAGGGGAGAGCAGTTCTTC,CASSQDGGTPRGEQFF
NA,NA,TRBJ1-1,TRBV27,TGTGCCAGCAGTTTAATAGGGGATCGCACTGAAGCTTTCTTT,CASSLIGDRTEAFF
TRBD2,NA,TRBJ2-7,TRBV27,TGTGCCAGCAGTTTATGGCTAGCGGGCAATAGCTCCTACGAGCAGTACTTC,CASSLWLAGNSSYEQYF
NA,once,TRBJ1-1,TRBV28,TGTGCCAGCAGTTTCGGGGCAGGGGACACTGAAGCTTTCTTT,CASSFGAGDTEAFF
TRBD1,NA,TRBJ2-7,TRBV2,TGTGCCAGCAGTGAACCCAGGGGGCAGGGCTACGAGCAGTACTTC,CASSEPRGQGYEQYF
NA,NA,TRBJ1-3,TRBV19,TGTGCCAGTAGTATCAACGGTGGAAACACCATATATTTT,CASSINGGNTIYF